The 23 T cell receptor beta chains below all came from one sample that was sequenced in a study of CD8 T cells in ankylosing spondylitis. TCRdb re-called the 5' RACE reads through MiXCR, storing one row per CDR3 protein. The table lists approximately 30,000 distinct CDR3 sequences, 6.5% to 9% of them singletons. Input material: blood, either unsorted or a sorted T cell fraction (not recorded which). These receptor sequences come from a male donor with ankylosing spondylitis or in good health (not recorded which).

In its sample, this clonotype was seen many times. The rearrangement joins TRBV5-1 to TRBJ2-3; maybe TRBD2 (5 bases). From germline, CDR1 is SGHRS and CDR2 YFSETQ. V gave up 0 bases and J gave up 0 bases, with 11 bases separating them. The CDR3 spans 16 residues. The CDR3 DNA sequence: TGCGCCAGCAGCTTGGAGGGAGCCGCCAGCACAGATACGCAGTATTTT. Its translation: CASSLEGAASTDTQYF.

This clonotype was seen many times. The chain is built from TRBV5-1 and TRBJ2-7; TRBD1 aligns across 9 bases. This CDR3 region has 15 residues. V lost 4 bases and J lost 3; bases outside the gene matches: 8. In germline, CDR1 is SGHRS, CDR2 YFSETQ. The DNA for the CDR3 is TGCGCCAGCAGCCGAATTGACAGGGGGGACTACGAGCAGTACTTC. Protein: CASSRIDRGDYEQYF. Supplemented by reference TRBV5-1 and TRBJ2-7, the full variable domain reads KAGVTQTPRYLIKTRGQQVTLSCSPISGHRSVSWYQQTPGQGLQFLFEYFSETQRNKGNFPGRFSGRQFSNSRSEMNVSTLELGDSALYLCASSRIDRGDYEQYFGPGTRLTVT.

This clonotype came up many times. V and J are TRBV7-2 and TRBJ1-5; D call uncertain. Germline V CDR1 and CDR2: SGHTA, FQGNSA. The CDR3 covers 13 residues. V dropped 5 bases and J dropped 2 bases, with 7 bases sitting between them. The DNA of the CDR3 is TGTGCCAGCAGCCCCGCGGGCAATCAGCCCCAGCATTTT. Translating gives CASSPAGNQPQHF. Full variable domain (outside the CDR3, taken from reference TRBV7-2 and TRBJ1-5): GAGVSQSPSNKVTEKGKDVELRCDPISGHTALYWYRQSLGQGLEFLIYFQGNSAPDKSGLPSDRFSAERTGGSVSTLTIQRTQQEDSAVYLCASSPAGNQPQHFGDGTRLSIL.

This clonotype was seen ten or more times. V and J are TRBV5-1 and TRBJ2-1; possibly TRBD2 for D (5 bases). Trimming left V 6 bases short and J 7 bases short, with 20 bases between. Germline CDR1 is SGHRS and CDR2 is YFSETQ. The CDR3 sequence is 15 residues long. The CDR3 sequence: CASTLPGSGGNEQFF. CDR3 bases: TGCGCCAGCACTCTCCCGGGGAGCGGAGGAAATGAGCAGTTCTTC.

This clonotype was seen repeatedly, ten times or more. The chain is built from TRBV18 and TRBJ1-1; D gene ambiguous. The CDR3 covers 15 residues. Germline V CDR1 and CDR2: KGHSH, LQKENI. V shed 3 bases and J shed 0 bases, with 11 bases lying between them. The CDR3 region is CASSPAVGMNTEAFF. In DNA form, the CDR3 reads TGTGCCAGCTCACCGGCGGTGGGGATGAACACTGAAGCTTTCTTT.

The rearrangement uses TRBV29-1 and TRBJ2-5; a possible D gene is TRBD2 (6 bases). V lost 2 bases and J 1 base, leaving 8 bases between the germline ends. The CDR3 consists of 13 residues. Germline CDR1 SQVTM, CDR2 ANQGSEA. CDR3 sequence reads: CSVEIGGQETQYF. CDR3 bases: TGCAGCGTTGAAATCGGGGGCCAAGAGACCCAGTACTTC.

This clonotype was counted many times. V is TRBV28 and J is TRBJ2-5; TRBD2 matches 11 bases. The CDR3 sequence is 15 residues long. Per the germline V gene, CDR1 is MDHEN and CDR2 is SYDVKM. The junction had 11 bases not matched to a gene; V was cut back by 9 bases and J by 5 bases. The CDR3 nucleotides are TGTGCCAGTCACACTAGCGGGAGAGGGTTTGAGACCCAGTACTTC. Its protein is CASHTSGRGFETQYF. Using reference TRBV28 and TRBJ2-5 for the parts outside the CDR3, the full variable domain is DVKVTQSSRYLVKRTGEKVFLECVQDMDHENMFWYRQDPGLGLRLIYFSYDVKMKEKGDIPEGYSVSREKKERFSLILESASTNQTSMYLCASHTSGRGFETQYFGPGTRLLVL.

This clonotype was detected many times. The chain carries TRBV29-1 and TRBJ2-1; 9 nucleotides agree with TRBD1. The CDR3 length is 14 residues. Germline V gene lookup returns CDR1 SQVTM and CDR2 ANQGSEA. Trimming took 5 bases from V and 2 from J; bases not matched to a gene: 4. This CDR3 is CSVPDRGAYNEQFF. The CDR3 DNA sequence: TGCAGCGTTCCTGACAGGGGGGCCTACAATGAGCAGTTCTTC.

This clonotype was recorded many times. The CDR3 bases are TGTGCCAGCAGCTTAATGGGGGCCATGAACACTGAAGCTTTCTTT. Translation gives CASSLMGAMNTEAFF. This sequence joins TRBV7-3 and TRBJ1-1; TRBD1 might be the D (6 bases). Trimming stripped 1 base from V and 0 bases from J, with 9 bases between. The length of the CDR3 is 15 residues. CDR1 is SGHTA, CDR2 FQGTGA, per germline.

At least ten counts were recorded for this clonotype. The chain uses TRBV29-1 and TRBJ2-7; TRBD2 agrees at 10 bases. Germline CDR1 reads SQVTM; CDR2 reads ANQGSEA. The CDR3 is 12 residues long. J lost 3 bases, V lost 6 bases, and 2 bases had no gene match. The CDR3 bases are TGCAGCGTATGGACTAGCGGCTACGAGCAGTACTTC. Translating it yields CSVWTSGYEQYF.

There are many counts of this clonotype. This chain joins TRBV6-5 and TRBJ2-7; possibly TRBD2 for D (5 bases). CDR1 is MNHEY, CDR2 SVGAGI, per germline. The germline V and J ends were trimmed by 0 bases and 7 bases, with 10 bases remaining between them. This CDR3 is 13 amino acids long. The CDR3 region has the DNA TGTGCCAGCAGTTACTCCGGGGTGTCAGAGCAGTACTTC. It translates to CASSYSGVSEQYF.

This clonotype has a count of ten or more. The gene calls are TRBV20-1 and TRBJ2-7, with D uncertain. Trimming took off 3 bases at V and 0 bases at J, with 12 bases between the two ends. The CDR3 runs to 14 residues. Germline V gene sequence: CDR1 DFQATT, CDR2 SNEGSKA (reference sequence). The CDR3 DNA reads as TGCAGTGCTAGCTCGGGCTTGAGCTCCTACGAGCAGTACTTC. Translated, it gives CSASSGLSSYEQYF.

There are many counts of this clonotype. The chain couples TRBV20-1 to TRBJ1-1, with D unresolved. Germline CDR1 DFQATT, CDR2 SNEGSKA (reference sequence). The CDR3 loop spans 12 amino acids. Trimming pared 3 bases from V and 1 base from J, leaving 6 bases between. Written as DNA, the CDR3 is TGCAGTGCTAGCGGGCCGAACACTGAAGCTTTCTTT. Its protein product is CSASGPNTEAFF.

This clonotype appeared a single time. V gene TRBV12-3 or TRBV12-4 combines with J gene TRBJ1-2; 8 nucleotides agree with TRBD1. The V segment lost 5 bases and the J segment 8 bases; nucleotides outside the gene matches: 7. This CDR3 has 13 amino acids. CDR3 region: CASSGGTGYGYTF. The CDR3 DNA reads TGTGCCAGCAGTGGAGGGACAGGATACGGCTACACCTTC.

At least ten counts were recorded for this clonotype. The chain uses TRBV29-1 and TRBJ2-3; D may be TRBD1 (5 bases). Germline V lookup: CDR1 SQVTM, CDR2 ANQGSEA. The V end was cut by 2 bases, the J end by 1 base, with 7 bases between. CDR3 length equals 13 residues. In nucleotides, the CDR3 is TGCAGCGTTGAACCACAGGGCACAGATACGCAGTATTTT. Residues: CSVEPQGTDTQYF.

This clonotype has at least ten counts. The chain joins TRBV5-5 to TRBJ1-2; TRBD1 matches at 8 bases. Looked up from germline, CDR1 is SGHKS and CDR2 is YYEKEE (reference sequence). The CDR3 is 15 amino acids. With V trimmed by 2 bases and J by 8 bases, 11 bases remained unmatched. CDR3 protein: CASSFQGGTGEGYTF. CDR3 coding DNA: TGTGCCAGCAGCTTTCAAGGGGGGACAGGCGAAGGCTACACCTTC.

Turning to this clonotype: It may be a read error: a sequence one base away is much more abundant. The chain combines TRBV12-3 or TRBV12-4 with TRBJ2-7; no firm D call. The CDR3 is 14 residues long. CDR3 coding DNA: TGTGCCAGCAGTTTAGTGGTTAGCTCCTACGAGCACTACTTC. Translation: CASSLVVSSYEHYF.

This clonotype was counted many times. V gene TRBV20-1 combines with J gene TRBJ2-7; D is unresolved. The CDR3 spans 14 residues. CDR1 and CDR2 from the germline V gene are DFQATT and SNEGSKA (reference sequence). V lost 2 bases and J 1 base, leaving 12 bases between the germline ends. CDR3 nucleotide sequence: TGCAGTGCTAGAATCCCGGGCCCGTCCTACGAGCAGTACTTC. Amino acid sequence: CSARIPGPSYEQYF.

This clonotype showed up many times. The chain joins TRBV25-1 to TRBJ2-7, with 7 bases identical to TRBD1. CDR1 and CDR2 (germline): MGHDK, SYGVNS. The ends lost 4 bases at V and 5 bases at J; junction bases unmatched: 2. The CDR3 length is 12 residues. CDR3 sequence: CASSAGGNEQYF. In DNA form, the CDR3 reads TGTGCCAGCAGTGCAGGGGGTAACGAGCAGTACTTC.

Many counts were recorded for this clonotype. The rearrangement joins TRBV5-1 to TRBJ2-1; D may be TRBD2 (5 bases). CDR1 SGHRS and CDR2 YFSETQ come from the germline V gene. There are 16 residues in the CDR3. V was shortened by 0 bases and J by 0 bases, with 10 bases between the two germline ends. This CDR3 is CASSLGTRHSYNEQFF. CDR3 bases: TGCGCCAGCAGCTTGGGGACTCGCCACTCCTACAATGAGCAGTTCTTC.

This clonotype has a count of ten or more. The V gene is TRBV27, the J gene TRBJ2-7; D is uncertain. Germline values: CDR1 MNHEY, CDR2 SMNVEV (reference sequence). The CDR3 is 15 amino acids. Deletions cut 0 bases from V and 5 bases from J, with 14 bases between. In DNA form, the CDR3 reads TGTGCCAGCAGTTTATCGAAGGGTTTGCCCCACGAGCAGTACTTC. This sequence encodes CASSLSKGLPHEQYF.

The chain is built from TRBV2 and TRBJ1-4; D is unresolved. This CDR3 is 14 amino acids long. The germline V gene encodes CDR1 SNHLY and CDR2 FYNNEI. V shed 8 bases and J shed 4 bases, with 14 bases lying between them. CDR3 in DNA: TGTGCCAGCGACGGTGGACCATTTAATGAAAAACTGTTTTTT. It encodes CASDGGPFNEKLFF.

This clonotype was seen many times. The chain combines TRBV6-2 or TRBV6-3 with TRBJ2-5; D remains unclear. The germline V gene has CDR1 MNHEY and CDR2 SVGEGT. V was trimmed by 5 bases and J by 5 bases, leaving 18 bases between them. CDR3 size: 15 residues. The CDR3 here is CASSRGVIRRETQYF. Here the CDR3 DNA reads TGTGCCAGCAGTCGTGGGGTCATACGACGGGAGACCCAGTACTTC.